These 9 T cell receptor beta chains share one sample of origin, sequenced in a study of neurological immune-mediated disorders. Using its own MiXCR run on the 5' RACE reads, TCRdb lists one record per CDR3 protein. The sample records approximately 47,000 distinct CDR3 sequences, approximately 13% being singletons. Time point meaning: longitudinal time-point 3. Sequencing was done on a sample of PBMCs. The receptors shown here come from a man aged 25 to 40 in good health.

This clonotype was detected a few times. The rearrangement uses TRBV28 and TRBJ1-1, with D uncertain. V was trimmed by 5 bases and J by 0 bases, leaving 7 bases between them. Germline loops: CDR1 MDHEN, CDR2 SYDVKM. The CDR3 loop spans 13 amino acids. CDR3 sequence reads: CASSPPVNTEAFF. CDR3 DNA sequence: TGTGCCAGCAGTCCCCCTGTGAACACTGAAGCTTTCTTT.

As to this clonotype: This may be a read error: a much more frequent sequence differs by one nucleotide. The genes are TRBV7-3 and TRBJ2-2, with TRBD2 identical over 11 bases. CDR1 and CDR2 from the germline V gene are SGHTA and FQGTGA. This CDR3 is built from 19 residues. The CDR3 nucleotides are TGTGCCAGCAGCTTAAATAGACTAGCGGGACCTTGCAACACCGGGGAGATGTTTTTT. Amino acids: CASSLNRLAGPCNTGEMFF.

The sample holds many counts of this clonotype. The chain is built from TRBV20-1 and TRBJ2-7; 7 bases match TRBD1. The CDR3 length is 15 residues. V lost 3 bases and J lost 4; bases outside the gene matches: 12. Per germline, CDR1 DFQATT and CDR2 SNEGSKA (reference sequence). Here the CDR3 reads CSARDPGQSMYEQYF. CDR3 in DNA: TGCAGTGCTAGGGATCCGGGACAGAGCATGTACGAGCAGTACTTC.

This clonotype was counted ten times or more. V and J are TRBV20-1 and TRBJ2-2, with D perhaps TRBD2 (5 bases). CDR1 is DFQATT and CDR2 is SNEGSKA in the germline V gene (reference sequence). With 0 bases removed from V and 3 bases from J, the gap between germline ends came to 11 bases. This CDR3 has 15 amino acids. The CDR3 DNA reads as TGCAGTGCTAGAGATTTTCGGCGGGACACCGGGGAGCTGTTTTTT. Translating gives CSARDFRRDTGELFF.

In this sample, this clonotype turned up many times. V usage is TRBV12-3 or TRBV12-4 and J usage is TRBJ2-7, with 10 bases aligning to TRBD2. This CDR3 contains 15 residues. V shed 4 bases, J shed 4 bases, and the junction held 7 bases outside the gene matches. CDR3 nucleotides: TGTGCCAGCAGTTCACACGGGACTAGCGATTACGAGCAGTACTTC. Translation gives CASSSHGTSDYEQYF.

The table lists this clonotype with many counts. The CDR3 bases are TGTGCCAGCAGCTTATCCGTCGGTGGGACAGACCTTTACAATGAGCAGTTCTTC. It translates to CASSLSVGGTDLYNEQFF. The gene calls are TRBV11-2 and TRBJ2-1; 7 bases fit TRBD1. CDR1 and CDR2 (germline): SGHAT, FQNNGV. The CDR3 totals 18 residues. J was trimmed by 4 bases and V by 2 bases; bases with no gene match: 14.

This clonotype was counted ten times or more. The chain employs TRBV29-1 and TRBJ2-7, with a tentative D call TRBD1 (6 bases). The CDR3 covers 13 residues. Germline V gives CDR1 SQVTM, CDR2 ANQGSEA. Trimming took 3 bases from V and 2 from J, leaving 11 bases between them. CDR3 amino acids: CSVEVGAPYEQYF. CDR3 sequence (DNA): TGCAGCGTTGAGGTGGGGGCTCCCTACGAGCAGTACTTC.

In this sample, this clonotype turned up a few times. A much bigger clone sits one base away, suggesting this may be a read error. The chain joins TRBV12-3 or TRBV12-4 to TRBJ2-7; 9 nucleotides agree with TRBD2. This CDR3 is built from 14 residues. CDR3 residues: CASSPGRGGYDQYF. DNA for the CDR3: TGTGCCAGCAGTCCGGGGCGGGGGGGCTACGATCAGTACTTC.

Of note for this clonotype: The junction differs from germline at one of its ends, possibly a read error. CDR3 sequence reads: CSSSPTLTDSYEQYF. The CDR3 nucleotides read TGTTCCAGCAGTCCGACCCTGACAGACTCCTACGAGCAGTACTTC. V usage is TRBV27 and J usage is TRBJ2-7; tentatively, D is TRBD1 (5 bases). This CDR3 spans 15 amino acids. The V gene's germline CDR1 is MNHEY and CDR2 SMNVEV (reference sequence).